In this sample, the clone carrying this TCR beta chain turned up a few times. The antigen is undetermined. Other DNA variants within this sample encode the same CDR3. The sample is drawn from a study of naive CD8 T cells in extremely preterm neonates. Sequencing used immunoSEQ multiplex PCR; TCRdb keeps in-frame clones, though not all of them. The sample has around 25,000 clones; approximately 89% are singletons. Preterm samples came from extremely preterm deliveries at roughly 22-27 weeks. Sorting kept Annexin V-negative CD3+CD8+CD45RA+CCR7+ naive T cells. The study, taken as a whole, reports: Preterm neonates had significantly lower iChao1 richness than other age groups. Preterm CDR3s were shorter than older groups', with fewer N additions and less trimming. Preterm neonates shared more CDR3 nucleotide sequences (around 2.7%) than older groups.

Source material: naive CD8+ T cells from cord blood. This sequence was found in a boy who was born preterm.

The CDR3, as DNA: TGTGCCAGCAGCTTAGGGACAGGGGGTTCACCCCTCCACTTT. It specifies CASSLGTGGSPLHF. This chain links TRBV7-3 with TRBJ1-6, with 11 bases aligning to TRBD1. Germline-derived CDR1 and CDR2 are SGHTA and FQGTGA. CDR3 length: 14 residues. Germline trimming cut 2 bases from V and 9 bases from J; bases unmatched to any gene: 0.